Below, 10 T cell receptor beta chains from the same sample are listed, as sequenced in a study of long-term antiretroviral therapy in people with HIV. Version v3.0 of the immunoSEQ assay was performed at survey level. The data were produced by immunoSEQ multiplex PCR, yet TCRdb's version contains in-frame clones alone and is incomplete. Of about 33,000 clones in the sample, more than 60% were seen once. The material was unsorted PBMCs, obtained 2 years after starting antiretroviral therapy. The source is a woman aged 50 to 60 with HIV.

This chain's CDR3 is CSVEDRQRGAPQETQYF. CDR3 in DNA: TGCAGCGTTGAAGATCGACAGCGGGGGGCCCCCCAAGAGACCCAGTACTTC. This chain links TRBV29-1 with TRBJ2-5, with 9 bases matching TRBD2. V lost 0 bases, J lost 1 base, and 9 bases stayed unmatched. The CDR3 is 17 residues long. The germline CDR1 and CDR2 sequences are SQVTM and ANQGSEA.

CDR3 DNA sequence: TGTGCCAGCAGCCATGGGGGAGGGCAGTTCTTC. Translation: CASSHGGGQFF. The rearrangement uses TRBV14 and TRBJ2-1; TRBD2 is a possible D gene (6 bases). The ends were cut back, 3 bases at V and 12 bases at J, with 9 bases in the middle. From germline, CDR1 is SGHDN and CDR2 FVKESK. The CDR3 is made up of 11 amino acids.

The chain combines TRBV29-1 with TRBJ1-1; no clear D. V dropped 4 bases and J dropped 5 bases, with 11 bases sitting between them. Germline V lookup: CDR1 SQVTM, CDR2 ANQGSEA. The CDR3 contains 12 residues. This chain's CDR3 is CSVVPQRTEAFF. CDR3 nucleotides: TGCAGCGTTGTTCCCCAACGGACTGAAGCTTTCTTT.

The chain has TRBV20-1 and TRBJ2-1; D might be TRBD1 (5 bases). V was pared by 6 bases and J by 4 bases, with 7 bases between. The CDR3 consists of 11 residues. Germline lookup yields CDR1 DFQATT and CDR2 SNEGSKA (reference sequence). The CDR3 nucleotides read TGCAGTGCGGACAATTACAATGAGCAGTTCTTC. This translates into CSADNYNEQFF.

The chain carries TRBV2 and TRBJ2-2; D uncertain. CDR1 is SNHLY and CDR2 is FYNNEI in the germline V gene. The CDR3 has 16 residues. The ends were cut back, 0 bases at V and 0 bases at J, with 8 bases in the middle. CDR3 loop: CASSEAGHSNTGELFF. In nucleotides, the CDR3 is TGTGCCAGCAGTGAAGCGGGCCATTCGAACACCGGGGAGCTGTTTTTT.

This chain uses TRBV7-4 with TRBJ2-5, with D hard to call. CDR1 and CDR2 from the germline V gene are SGHVT and SQSDAQ. V lost 1 base to trimming and J lost 4 bases, with 10 bases between them. The CDR3 consists of 14 residues. The CDR3 nucleotides read TGTGCCAGCAGCTTAGAGCTGGGCCCAGAGACCCAGTACTTC. It codes for CASSLELGPETQYF.

The V gene is TRBV2, the J gene TRBJ1-1; no clear D. The CDR3 loop spans 13 amino acids. CDR1 is SNHLY, CDR2 FYNNEI, per germline. V dropped 5 bases and J dropped 1 base, with 8 bases sitting between them. CDR3 sequence: CASSQQQNTEAFF. The CDR3, as DNA: TGTGCCAGCAGTCAACAGCAGAACACTGAAGCTTTCTTT.

This clone was counted only a few times. Distinct nucleotide sequences in the sample also encode this CDR3. The gene calls are TRBV6-1 and TRBJ1-6; D call uncertain. CDR3 size: 15 residues. V shed 0 bases and J shed 7 bases, with 10 bases lying between them. The germline V gene encodes CDR1 MNHNS and CDR2 SASEGT. The CDR3 DNA reads TGTGCCAGCAGTGAAGCCCGACGGACCAATTCACCCCTCCACTTT. Encoded protein: CASSEARRTNSPLHF.

This clone occurred once. This sequence joins TRBV30 and TRBJ2-3; D perhaps matches TRBD1 (5 bases). Trimming shortened V by 3 bases and J by 4 bases, and 8 bases separated the two germline ends. Germline V gives CDR1 GTSNPN, CDR2 SVGIG (reference sequence). There are 12 residues in the CDR3. CDR3 DNA sequence: TGTGCCTGGAGCCAGGGTCCAGATACGCAGTATTTT. Translating gives CAWSQGPDTQYF.

The rearrangement uses TRBV10-2 and TRBJ1-2, with D hard to call. The CDR3 extends over 13 amino acids. Per germline, CDR1 WSHSY and CDR2 SAAADI. V dropped 3 bases and J dropped 2 bases, with 7 bases sitting between them. CDR3 amino acids: CASSESLNYGYTF. The CDR3 DNA sequence: TGCGCCAGCAGTGAAAGTTTGAACTATGGCTACACCTTC.